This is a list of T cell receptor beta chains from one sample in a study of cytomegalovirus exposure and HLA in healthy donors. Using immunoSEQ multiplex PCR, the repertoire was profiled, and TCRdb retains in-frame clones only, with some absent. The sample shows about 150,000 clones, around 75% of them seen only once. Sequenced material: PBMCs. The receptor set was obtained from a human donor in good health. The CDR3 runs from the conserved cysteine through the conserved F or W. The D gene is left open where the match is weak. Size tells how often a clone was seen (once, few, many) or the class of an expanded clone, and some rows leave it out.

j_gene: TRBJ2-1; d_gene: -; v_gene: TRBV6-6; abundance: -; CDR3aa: CASSYRGPYNEQFF; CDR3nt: TGTGCCAGCAGTTACAGGGGCCCCTACAATGAGCAGTTCTTC
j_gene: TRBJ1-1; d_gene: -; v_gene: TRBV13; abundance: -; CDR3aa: CASSLGPGEAFF; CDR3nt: TGTGCCAGCAGCTTAGGGCCGGGGGAAGCTTTCTTT
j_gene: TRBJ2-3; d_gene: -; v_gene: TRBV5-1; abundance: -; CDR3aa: CASSLKKWPYTQYF; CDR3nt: TGCGCCAGCAGCTTGAAGAAGTGGCCCTATACGCAGTATTTT
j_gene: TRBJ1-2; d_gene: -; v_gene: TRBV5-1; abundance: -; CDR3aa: CASSLSVMRQGNYGYTF; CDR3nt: TGCGCCAGCAGCCTATCGGTTATGCGGCAGGGCAACTATGGCTACACCTTC
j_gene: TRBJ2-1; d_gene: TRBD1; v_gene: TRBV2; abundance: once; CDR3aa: CASRATGTSYNEQFF; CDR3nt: TGTGCCAGCAGAGCGACAGGGACCTCCTACAATGAGCAGTTCTTC
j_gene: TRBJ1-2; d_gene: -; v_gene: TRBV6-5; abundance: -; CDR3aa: CASSYSDRFYGYTF; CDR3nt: TGTGCCAGCAGTTACTCAGACAGGTTCTATGGCTACACCTTC
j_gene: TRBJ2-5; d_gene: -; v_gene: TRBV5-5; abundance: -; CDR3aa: CASSPAKGGGYMETQYF; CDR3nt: TGTGCCAGCAGCCCAGCCAAAGGCGGTGGCTATATGGAGACCCAGTACTTC
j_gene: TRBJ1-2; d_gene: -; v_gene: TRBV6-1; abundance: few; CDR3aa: CASSLTGHYGYTF; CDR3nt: TGTGCCAGCAGTCTGACAGGACACTATGGCTACACCTTC
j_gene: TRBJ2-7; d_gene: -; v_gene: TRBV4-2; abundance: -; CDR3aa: CASSQDRQSPYEQYF; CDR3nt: TGTGCCAGCAGCCAAGATCGACAAAGCCCCTACGAGCAGTACTTC
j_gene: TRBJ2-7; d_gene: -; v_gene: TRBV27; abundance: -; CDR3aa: CASSLSSQGGTYEQYF; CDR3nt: TGTGCCAGCAGTTTATCGTCCCAGGGGGGAACCTACGAGCAGTACTTC
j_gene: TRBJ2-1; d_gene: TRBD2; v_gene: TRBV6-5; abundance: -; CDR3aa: CASREGGIGEQFF; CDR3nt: TGTGCCAGCAGGGAGGGAGGGATAGGTGAGCAGTTCTTC
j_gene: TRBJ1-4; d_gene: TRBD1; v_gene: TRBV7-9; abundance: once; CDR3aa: CASSLRQGNEKLFF; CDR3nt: TGTGCCAGCAGCTTACGACAGGGCAATGAAAAACTGTTTTTT
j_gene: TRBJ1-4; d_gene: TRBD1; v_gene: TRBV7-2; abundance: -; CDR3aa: CASSLRGQSNEKLFF; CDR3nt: TGTGCCAGCAGCTTAAGGGGGCAATCTAATGAAAAACTGTTTTTT
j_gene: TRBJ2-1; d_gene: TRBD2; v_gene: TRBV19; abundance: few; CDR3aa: CASSIGGRATYNEQFF; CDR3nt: TGTGCCAGTAGTATTGGGGGGAGGGCCACCTACAATGAGCAGTTCTTC
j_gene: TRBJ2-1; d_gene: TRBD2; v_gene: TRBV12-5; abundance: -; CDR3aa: CASGSPRGGADNEQFF; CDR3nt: TGTGCTAGTGGTTCCCCCCGCGGGGGGGCGGACAATGAGCAGTTCTTC
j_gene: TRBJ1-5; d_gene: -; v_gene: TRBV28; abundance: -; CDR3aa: CASSFTASNQPQHF; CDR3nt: TGTGCCAGCAGTTTTACAGCAAGCAATCAGCCCCAGCATTTT
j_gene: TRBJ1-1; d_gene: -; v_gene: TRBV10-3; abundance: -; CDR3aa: CAISATDTEAFF; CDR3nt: TGTGCCATCAGTGCAACAGACACTGAAGCTTTCTTT
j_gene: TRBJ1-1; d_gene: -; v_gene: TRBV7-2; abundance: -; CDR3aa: CASSLYGTQAFF; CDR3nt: TGTGCCAGCAGCTTATATGGGACACAAGCTTTCTTT
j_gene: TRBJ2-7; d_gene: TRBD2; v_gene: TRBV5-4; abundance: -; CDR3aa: CASTRGGGDSYEQYF; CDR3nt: TGTGCCAGCACCAGGGGCGGGGGGGACTCCTACGAGCAGTACTTC
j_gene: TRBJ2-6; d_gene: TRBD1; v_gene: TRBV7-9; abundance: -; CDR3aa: CASSLGTGVSGANVLTF; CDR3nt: TGTGCCAGCAGCTTAGGGACAGGGGTCTCTGGGGCCAACGTCCTGACTTTC
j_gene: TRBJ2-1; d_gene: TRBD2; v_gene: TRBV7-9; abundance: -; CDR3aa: CASRGLAVYNEQFF; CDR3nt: TGTGCCAGCAGGGGACTAGCGGTCTACAATGAGCAGTTCTTC
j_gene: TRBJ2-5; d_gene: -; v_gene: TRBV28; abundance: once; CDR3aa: CASSPERQTRYF; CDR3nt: TGTGCCAGCAGTCCCGAACGACAGACTAGGTACTTC
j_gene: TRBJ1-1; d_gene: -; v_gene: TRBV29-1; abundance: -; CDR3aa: CSVLRDNMMNTEAFF; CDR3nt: TGCAGCGTGCTCCGGGACAACATGATGAACACTGAAGCTTTCTTT
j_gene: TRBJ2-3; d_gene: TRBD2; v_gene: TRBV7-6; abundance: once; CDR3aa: CASSLEISGTTDTQYF; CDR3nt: TGTGCCAGCAGCTTAGAGATTAGCGGGACTACAGATACGCAGTATTTT
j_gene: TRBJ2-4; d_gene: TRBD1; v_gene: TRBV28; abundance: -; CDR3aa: CASSERTGRAKNIQYF; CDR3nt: TGTGCCAGCAGTGAAAGGACAGGGCGGGCCAAAAACATTCAGTACTTC
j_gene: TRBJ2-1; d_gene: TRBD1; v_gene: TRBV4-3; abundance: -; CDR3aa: CASSQGQGRDEQFF; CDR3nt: TGCGCCAGCAGCCAGGGACAGGGTAGAGATGAGCAGTTCTTC
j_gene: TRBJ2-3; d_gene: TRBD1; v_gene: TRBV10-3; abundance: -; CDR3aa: CALGTGATDTQYF; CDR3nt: TGTGCCCTGGGGACAGGGGCCACAGATACGCAGTATTTT
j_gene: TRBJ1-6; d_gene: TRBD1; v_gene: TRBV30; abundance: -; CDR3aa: CAWSTGVGSPLHF; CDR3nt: TGTGCCTGGTCTACAGGGGTCGGTTCACCCCTCCACTTT
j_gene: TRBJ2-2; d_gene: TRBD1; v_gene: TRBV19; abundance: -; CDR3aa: CASSSRDRHAGELFF; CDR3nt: TGTGCCAGTAGTTCTCGGGACAGGCACGCCGGGGAGCTGTTTTTT
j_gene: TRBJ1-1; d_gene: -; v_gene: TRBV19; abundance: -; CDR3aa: CASSFGGRSGTEAFF; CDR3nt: TGTGCCAGTAGTTTTGGGGGGAGGAGCGGCACTGAAGCTTTCTTT
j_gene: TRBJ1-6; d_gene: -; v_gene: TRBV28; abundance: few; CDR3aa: CASTKATRALHF; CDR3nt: TGTGCCAGCACCAAGGCCACCAGGGCCCTCCACTTT
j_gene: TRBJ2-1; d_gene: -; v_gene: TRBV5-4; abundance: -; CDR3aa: CASSTNSEQFF; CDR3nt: TGTGCCAGCAGCACGAACAGTGAGCAGTTCTTC
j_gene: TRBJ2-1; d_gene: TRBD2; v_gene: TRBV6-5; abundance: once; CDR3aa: CASRTGTSGYNEQFF; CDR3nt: TGTGCCAGCAGGACCGGGACTAGCGGCTACAATGAGCAGTTCTTC
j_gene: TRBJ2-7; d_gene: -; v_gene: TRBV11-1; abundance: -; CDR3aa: CASSPNRVPYEQYF; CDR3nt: TGTGCCAGCAGCCCGAACAGGGTCCCCTACGAGCAGTACTTC
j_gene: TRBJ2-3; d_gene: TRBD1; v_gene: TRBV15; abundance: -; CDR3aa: CATSGDRVTDTQYF; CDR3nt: TGTGCCACCAGCGGGGACAGGGTAACAGATACGCAGTATTTT
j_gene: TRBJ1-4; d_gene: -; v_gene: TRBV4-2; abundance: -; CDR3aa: CASSQVSGTNEKLFF; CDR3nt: TGTGCCAGCAGCCAGGTTTCGGGGACTAATGAAAAACTGTTTTTT
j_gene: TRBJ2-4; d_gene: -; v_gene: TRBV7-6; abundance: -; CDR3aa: CASSISQEAKNIQYF; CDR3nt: TGTGCCAGCAGCATTTCACAGGAGGCCAAAAACATTCAGTACTTC